This T cell receptor beta chain was identified in a study of high-grade serous ovarian cancer treatment subgroups. Study summary: Each sample yielded on average roughly 7,500 unique TCR beta rearrangements from some 14,000 reads. The study, taken as a whole, reports: Clonal relatedness tracked neoantigen level, and by trend copy number and mutation load.

Clones were sequenced by immunoSEQ multiplex PCR, and TCRdb holds only the in-frame ones, with some missing. The sample shows around 9,600 clones, less than 90% of them seen only once. Tumor tissue was taken before any definitive surgery or chemotherapy was given. On this clone itself: Its target is not known.

This TCR came from a human donor with high-grade serous ovarian cancer. The sample comprised tumor tissue.

CDR3 sequence reads: CASSQEVGETQYF. For the CDR3, the DNA is TGCGCCAGCAGCCAAGAAGTGGGAGAGACCCAGTACTTC. This chain uses TRBV4-3 with TRBJ2-5; D call uncertain. The CDR3 extends over 13 amino acids. The ends were cut back, 0 bases at V and 4 bases at J, with 6 bases in the middle. Germline V gene sequence: CDR1 LGHNA, CDR2 YSLEER.